Below, 25 T cell receptor beta chains from the same sample are listed, as sequenced in a study of molecular identifiers for immune sequencing clone quantification. Using its own MiXCR run on the PCR reads, TCRdb lists one record per CDR3 protein. This sample has about 60,000 distinct CDR3 sequences, with 17% found just once. Sequencing was performed on naive CD8+ T cells from blood, with Jurkat cell RNA spiked in. Subset described: FACS-sorted CD8+CD4-CCR7+CD45RA+ naive T cells. These receptors were taken from a human donor in good health. Some libraries in this study had Jurkat cell RNA spiked in.

In this sample, this clonotype turned up a few times. This chain connects TRBV7-3 to TRBJ2-1; D gene unclear. The V end was cut by 4 bases, the J end by 9 bases, with 19 bases between. The CDR3 runs 15 residues. Per germline, CDR1 SGHTA and CDR2 FQGTGA. The chain's CDR3 is CASSWLAEKGGEQFF. The CDR3 nucleotides read TGTGCCAGCAGCTGGTTAGCCGAGAAGGGCGGTGAGCAGTTCTTC.

This clonotype was found many times. The CDR3 here is CASSQEASTSVLDTQYF. In nucleotides, the CDR3 is TGCGCCAGCAGCCAAGAGGCCTCTACTAGCGTCCTGGATACGCAGTATTTT. This chain links TRBV4-1 with TRBJ2-3; 7 nucleotides line up with TRBD2. V lost 0 bases and J lost 6; bases outside the gene matches: 12. The CDR3 extends over 17 amino acids. Germline V gives CDR1 MGHRA, CDR2 YSYEKL.

Notes on this clonotype: A read error is possible here, since a much larger clone lies one base away. This sequence joins TRBV25-1 and TRBJ2-3; D is perhaps TRBD1 or TRBD2 (6 bases each). Germline-derived CDR1 and CDR2 are MGHDK and SYGVNS. This CDR3 has 16 residues. The CDR3 DNA sequence: TGTACCAGCAGTGAATATCTGGGGGGCGGGGAAGATACGCAGTATTTT. It translates to CTSSEYLGGGEDTQYF.

This clonotype was counted only a few times. The chain has TRBV4-1 and TRBJ2-7; no firm D call. Looked up from germline, CDR1 is MGHRA and CDR2 is YSYEKL. This CDR3 has 13 amino acids. Deletions cut 0 bases from V and 5 bases from J, with 8 bases between. DNA of the CDR3: TGCGCCAGCAGCCAAGAGGAGAATAACGAGCAGTACTTC. Amino acids: CASSQEENNEQYF.

This clonotype was counted many times. The chain uses TRBV6-2 or TRBV6-3 and TRBJ2-1, with a possible D match to TRBD1 (6 bases). CDR1 and CDR2 (germline): MNHEY, SVGEGT. The CDR3 is made up of 18 amino acids. V lost 2 bases, J lost 2 bases, and 19 bases lay in between. The CDR3 DNA sequence: TGTGCCAGCAGTTACCTTATGACAGGCGACCCCACCTACAATGAGCAGTTCTTC. This encodes CASSYLMTGDPTYNEQFF.

In this sample, this clonotype turned up many times. The chain uses TRBV7-9 and TRBJ2-1; no firm D call. Trimming removed 6 bases at V and 9 bases at J, with 15 bases between. Germline V gene data show CDR1 as SEHNR and CDR2 as FQNEAQ (reference sequence). CDR3 size: 13 residues. CDR3 nucleotide sequence: TGTGCCAGCAGGTCTCAAACGGGCCCTGAGCAGTTCTTC. It codes for CASRSQTGPEQFF. Together with reference TRBV7-9 and TRBJ2-1, the CDR3 gives the full variable domain: DTGVSQNPRHKITKRGQNVTFRCDPISEHNRLYWYRQTLGQGPEFLTYFQNEAQLEKSRLLSDRFSAERPKGSFSTLEIQRTEQGDSAMYLCASRSQTGPEQFFGPGTRLTVL.

This clonotype was observed a handful of times. The rearrangement joins TRBV5-6 to TRBJ2-7, with D possibly matching TRBD1 (5 bases). V dropped 2 bases and J dropped 5 bases, with 11 bases sitting between them. CDR1 and CDR2 from the germline V gene are SGHDT and YYEEEE. The CDR3 loop spans 13 amino acids. The DNA for the CDR3 is TGTGCCAGCAGCTTAGTCCAGGGCAACGAGCAGTACTTC. Amino acid sequence: CASSLVQGNEQYF.

The rearrangement links TRBV30 to TRBJ2-7; possible D gene TRBD2, 6 bases. The CDR3 has 13 residues. Germline lookup yields CDR1 GTSNPN and CDR2 SVGIG (reference sequence). The V end lost 1 base, the J end lost 6 bases, and 13 bases lay between the germline ends. DNA for the CDR3: TGTGCCTGGAGTGGGAGGGTCGGTCGCGAGCAGTACTTC. The encoded protein is CAWSGRVGREQYF.

Notes on this clonotype: A much more abundant neighbour one base away suggests this may be a read error. The genes are TRBV28 and TRBJ2-5; D not certain. V shed 6 bases and J shed 7 bases, with 18 bases lying between them. Germline lookup yields CDR1 MDHEN and CDR2 SYDVKM. The CDR3 is 14 residues long. This chain's CDR3 is CASSHHMDDGTQYF. DNA of the CDR3: TGTGCCAGCAGCCACCATATGGACGATGGGACCCAGTACTTC.

This clonotype was seen ten or more times. This chain uses TRBV13 with TRBJ2-1; D may be TRBD2 (6 bases). Germline V gene lookup returns CDR1 PRHDT and CDR2 FYEKMQ (reference sequence). The CDR3 has 15 amino acids. The V and J ends lost 3 bases and 0 bases respectively, with 9 bases between them. DNA for the CDR3: TGTGCCAGCAGCTTCAGGACTACCTCCTACAATGAGCAGTTCTTC. It translates to CASSFRTTSYNEQFF.

This clonotype has at least ten counts. The V and J genes are TRBV7-6 and TRBJ2-3; D possibly uses TRBD1 or TRBD2 (7 bases each). This CDR3 is built from 16 residues. The germline CDR1 and CDR2 sequences are SGHVS and FNYEAQ. Trimming removed 2 bases from V and 2 bases from J, with 14 bases in between. This CDR3 reads CASSLQGEGTTDTQYF. CDR3 DNA sequence: TGTGCCAGCAGCTTACAGGGGGAGGGAACCACAGATACGCAGTATTTT. Drawing the rest from reference TRBV7-6 and TRBJ2-3, the complete variable domain is GAGVSQSPRYKVTKRGQDVALRCDPISGHVSLYWYRQALGQGPEFLTYFNYEAQQDKSGLPNDRFSAERPEGSISTLTIQRTEQRDSAMYRCASSLQGEGTTDTQYFGPGTRLTVL.

This clonotype has ten or more counts. The chain joins TRBV3-1 to TRBJ2-1, with TRBD2 as a possible D gene (6 bases). Trimming shortened V by 4 bases and J by 5 bases, and 18 bases separated the two germline ends. CDR1 LGHDT and CDR2 YNNKEL come from the germline V gene (reference sequence). There are 16 residues in the CDR3. The DNA for the CDR3 is TGTGCCAGCAGCCCGTATATGCGGGACGGGAACAATGAGCAGTTCTTC. This encodes CASSPYMRDGNNEQFF.

Many counts were recorded for this clonotype. The chain combines TRBV15 with TRBJ2-3; D might be TRBD2 (6 bases). In germline, CDR1 is LNHNV, CDR2 YYDKDF (reference sequence). The CDR3 totals 16 residues. Between the trimmed V and J ends, which lost 2 bases and 0 bases, there was a span of 12 bases. In DNA form, the CDR3 reads TGTGCCACCAGCAGAATGGAGGGCTCTAGCACAGATACGCAGTATTTT. It translates to CATSRMEGSSTDTQYF.

This clonotype has ten or more counts. V usage is TRBV28 and J usage is TRBJ2-3; possible D gene TRBD2, 5 bases. V was cut by 3 bases and J by 3 bases, with 16 bases left in between. The CDR3 sequence is 16 residues long. Germline CDR1 reads MDHEN; CDR2 reads SYDVKM. The CDR3 spells CASSFPRELLTDTQYF. The CDR3, as DNA: TGTGCCAGCAGTTTTCCCCGGGAACTTCTTACAGATACGCAGTATTTT.

Concerning this clonotype itself: Germline and junction disagree at one end, which may indicate a read error. This chain joins TRBV23-1 and TRBJ2-1; D not certain. TRBV23-1 qualifies as an ORF whose function is uncertain. The CDR3 has 15 amino acids. For the CDR3, the DNA is TGCGCCAGTAGTCAATGCGCGGAAGTGTCAAGTGAGCAGTTCTTC. It yields the protein CASSQCAEVSSEQFF.

Details on this clonotype: A much larger clone sits a single nucleotide away, making a read error possible. CDR3 DNA sequence: TGTGCCAGCAGCTTGACTGGGGGCTACACAGATACGCAGTATTTT. Amino acid sequence: CASSLTGGYTDTQYF. The chain links TRBV27 to TRBJ2-3; D is possibly TRBD1 (6 bases). This CDR3 region has 15 residues. Germline V gene data show CDR1 as MNHEY and CDR2 as SMNVEV (reference sequence). V gave up 6 bases and J gave up 2 bases, with 15 bases separating them.

With regard to this clonotype: Given a much more abundant clone one base away, this may be a read error. The chain is built from TRBV3-1 and TRBJ1-1; D is unclear. V was shortened by 1 base and J by 4 bases, with 13 bases between the two germline ends. The V gene's germline CDR1 is LGHDT and CDR2 YNNKEL (reference sequence). The CDR3 runs to 15 residues. The CDR3 here is CASSQVAGWGTEAFF. In DNA, the CDR3 is TGTGCCAGCAGCCAAGTTGCGGGGTGGGGCACTGAAGCTTTCTTT.

This clonotype has at least ten counts. The chain is built from TRBV12-5 and TRBJ1-1; no clear D. Germline CDR1 reads LGHNT; CDR2 reads FRNRAP. Between the trimmed V and J ends, which lost 8 bases and 4 bases, there was a span of 14 bases. The CDR3 loop spans 13 amino acids. This chain's CDR3 is CASTPGVGTEAFF. The CDR3 bases are TGTGCTAGTACCCCGGGCGTGGGCACTGAAGCTTTCTTT.

At least ten counts were recorded for this clonotype. The chain combines TRBV30 with TRBJ2-7; maybe TRBD1 (6 bases). Trimming cost V 1 base and J 3 bases, with 10 bases left between them. CDR3 length: 13 residues. Per germline, CDR1 GTSNPN and CDR2 SVGIG (reference sequence). This CDR3 is CAWSAWDNYEQYF. CDR3 in DNA: TGTGCCTGGAGTGCTTGGGACAACTACGAGCAGTACTTC. Based on the CDR3 plus reference TRBV30 and TRBJ2-7, the full variable domain is SQTIHQWPATLVQPVGSPLSLECTVEGTSNPNLYWYRQAAGRGLQLLFYSVGIGQISSEVPQNLSASRPQDRQFILSSKKLLLSDSGFYLCAWSAWDNYEQYFGPGTRLTVT.

This clonotype appeared a few times. This chain joins TRBV2 and TRBJ2-1; no firm D call. V lost 10 bases and J 1 base, leaving 11 bases between the germline ends. The CDR3 length is 13 residues. Looked up from germline, CDR1 is SNHLY and CDR2 is FYNNEI. The CDR3 DNA reads TGTGCCACCGCCTATGAGTCCTACAATGAGCAGTTCTTC. It codes for CATAYESYNEQFF.

The chain has TRBV7-9 and TRBJ2-2; 11 bases line up with TRBD1. Germline V gene lookup returns CDR1 SEHNR and CDR2 FQNEAQ (reference sequence). The length of the CDR3 is 16 residues. V lost 8 bases and J lost 7; bases outside the gene matches: 12. CDR3 in amino acids: CASGRTGGRDIGELFF. DNA for the CDR3: TGTGCCAGCGGGAGGACAGGGGGCAGGGACATCGGGGAGCTGTTTTTT.

This clonotype was counted at least ten times. This chain joins TRBV4-1 and TRBJ2-3; TRBD1 matches 12 bases. The CDR3 extends over 16 amino acids. Germline CDR1 is MGHRA and CDR2 is YSYEKL. Unmatched junction bases numbered 5, after V lost 3 bases and J lost 4 bases. The CDR3 sequence is CASSHGGTGGPDTQYF. The CDR3 DNA reads as TGCGCCAGCAGCCACGGCGGGACAGGGGGCCCAGATACGCAGTATTTT.

This clonotype was found many times. The chain combines TRBV9 with TRBJ2-3; D unclear. V lost 4 bases to trimming and J lost 0 bases, with 15 bases between them. The CDR3 runs 16 residues. Germline V gene data show CDR1 as SGDLS and CDR2 as YYNGEE. The CDR3 DNA reads TGTGCCAGCAGCAAAGGCGGCGGCGGCAGCACAGATACGCAGTATTTT. Encoded protein: CASSKGGGGSTDTQYF.

A few counts support this clonotype. The CDR3 DNA is TGTGCCAGCAGTCCCCACGGGTTTAGTAAGGGAAACACCATATATTTT. Its translation: CASSPHGFSKGNTIYF. The rearrangement joins TRBV28 to TRBJ1-3; D is unresolved. Trimming shortened V by 5 bases and J by 4 bases, and 18 bases separated the two germline ends. Germline CDR1 and CDR2: MDHEN and SYDVKM. The CDR3 runs 16 residues.

On this clonotype: Possible read error: a much larger clone is one base away. CDR3 region: CASSPLTAGPYEQYF. The CDR3 DNA reads TGTGCCAGCAGCCCCTTGACTGCGGGGCCATACGAGCAGTACTTC. The genes are TRBV7-9 and TRBJ2-7, with a weak D call TRBD2 (6 bases). Germline V CDR1 and CDR2: SEHNR, FQNEAQ (reference sequence). The CDR3 covers 15 residues. With 5 bases removed from V and 4 bases from J, the gap between germline ends came to 18 bases.